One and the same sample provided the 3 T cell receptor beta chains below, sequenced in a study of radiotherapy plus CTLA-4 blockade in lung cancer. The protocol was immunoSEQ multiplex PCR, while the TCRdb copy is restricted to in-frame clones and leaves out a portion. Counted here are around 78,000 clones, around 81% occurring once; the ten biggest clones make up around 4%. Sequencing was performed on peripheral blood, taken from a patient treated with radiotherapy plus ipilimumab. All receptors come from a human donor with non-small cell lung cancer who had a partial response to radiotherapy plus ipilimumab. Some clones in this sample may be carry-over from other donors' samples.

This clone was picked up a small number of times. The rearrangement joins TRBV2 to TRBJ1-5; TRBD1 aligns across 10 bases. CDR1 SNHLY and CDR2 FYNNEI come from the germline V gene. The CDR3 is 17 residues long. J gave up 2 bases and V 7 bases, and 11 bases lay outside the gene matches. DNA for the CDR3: TGTGCCAGCATCGCGGACAGGGGGGCCGAGGGCAATCAGCCCCAGCATTTT. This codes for CASIADRGAEGNQPQHF. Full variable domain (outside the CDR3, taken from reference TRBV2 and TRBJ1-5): EPEVTQTPSHQVTQMGQEVILRCVPISNHLYFYWYRQILGQKVEFLVSFYNNEISEKSEIFDDQFSVERPDGSNFTLKIRSTKLEDSAMYFCASIADRGAEGNQPQHFGDGTRLSIL.

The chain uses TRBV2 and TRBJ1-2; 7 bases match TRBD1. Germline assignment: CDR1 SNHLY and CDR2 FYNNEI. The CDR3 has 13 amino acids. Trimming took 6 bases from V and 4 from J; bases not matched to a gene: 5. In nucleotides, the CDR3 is TGTGCCAGCAGACCTCAGGGGGTCTATGGCTACACCTTC. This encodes CASRPQGVYGYTF.

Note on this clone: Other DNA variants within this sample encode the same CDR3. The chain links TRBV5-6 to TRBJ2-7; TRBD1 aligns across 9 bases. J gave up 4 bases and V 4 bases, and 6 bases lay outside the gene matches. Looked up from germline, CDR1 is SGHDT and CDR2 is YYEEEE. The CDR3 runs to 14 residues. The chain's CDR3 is CASSPGTGLYEQYF. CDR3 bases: TGTGCCAGCAGCCCCGGGACAGGGTTGTACGAGCAGTACTTC.